Below are 15 T cell receptor beta chains sequenced from a single sample in a study of control samples from healthy donors and cancer patients. Assay used: immunoSEQ multiplex PCR; TCRdb lists only in-frame clones, some missing. The data contain roughly 70,000 clones, 84% of them singletons. The sample taken for sequencing was blood. The receptors stem from a man aged 50-59 years in good health.

CDR3 coding DNA: TGTGCCAGCAGCCAGCCCCAGGGAGGGAGGCGAACAGATACGCAGTATTTT. Translating gives CASSQPQGGRRTDTQYF. The chain uses TRBV4-2 and TRBJ2-3, with 7 bases aligning to TRBD2. The ends lost 3 bases at V and 3 bases at J; junction bases unmatched: 12. Germline V gene data show CDR1 as LGHNA and CDR2 as YNFKEQ. The CDR3 contains 17 residues.

This clone turned up a few times. V gene TRBV4-1 combines with J gene TRBJ1-6; the D is unclear. The CDR3 covers 15 residues. V was shortened by 1 base and J by 3 bases, with 7 bases between the two germline ends. Looked up from germline, CDR1 is MGHRA and CDR2 is YSYEKL. The chain's CDR3 is CASSQAVSYNSPLHF. In DNA, the CDR3 is TGCGCCAGCAGCCAAGCTGTCAGCTATAATTCACCCCTCCACTTT.

This clone occurred a few times. The chain combines TRBV14 with TRBJ1-3; TRBD1 agrees at 8 bases. The junction had 12 bases not matched to a gene; V was cut back by 4 bases and J by 4 bases. This CDR3 has 17 residues. Per germline, CDR1 SGHDN and CDR2 FVKESK. The CDR3 sequence is CASSLKATTGAGNTIYF. CDR3 nucleotides: TGTGCCAGCAGCCTAAAGGCCACGACAGGGGCGGGAAACACCATATATTTT.

The gene calls are TRBV6-5 and TRBJ1-1; D unresolved. This CDR3 is built from 13 residues. Germline V gene data show CDR1 as MNHEY and CDR2 as SVGAGI. Trimming took 7 bases from V and 5 from J, leaving 14 bases between them. In DNA, the CDR3 is TGTGCCAGCACCCAGAACCGAGGGACTGAAGCTTTCTTT. It specifies CASTQNRGTEAFF.

CDR3 loop: CASMGGPEAFF. As DNA, the CDR3 is TGTGCCAGCATGGGGGGGCCTGAAGCTTTCTTT. The genes are TRBV6-6 and TRBJ1-1, with D tentatively TRBD1 (6 bases). The CDR3 sequence is 11 residues long. Deletions cut 7 bases from V and 6 bases from J, with 9 bases between. The germline CDR1 and CDR2 sequences are MNHNY and SVGAGI (reference sequence).

The V and J genes are TRBV28 and TRBJ1-5; D gene ambiguous. The CDR3 extends over 12 amino acids. CDR1 and CDR2 (germline): MDHEN, SYDVKM. V dropped 7 bases and J dropped 9 bases, with 13 bases sitting between them. CDR3 in DNA: TGTGCCAGCACTCAAAGGGTAAGGCCCCAGCATTTT. Translating it yields CASTQRVRPQHF.

Written as DNA, the CDR3 is TGCGCCAGCAGCGGCCCTACAGGGTTTAGTAGTGACGAGCAGTACTTC. Translation gives CASSGPTGFSSDEQYF. The chain combines TRBV5-1 with TRBJ2-7; a weak D match, TRBD1 (6 bases). The CDR3 loop spans 16 amino acids. CDR1 and CDR2 from the germline V gene are SGHRS and YFSETQ. Trimming pared 4 bases from V and 5 bases from J, leaving 22 bases between.

J is TRBJ2-5 and V is TRBV4-2; 10 positions match TRBD2. Germline-derived CDR1 and CDR2 are LGHNA and YNFKEQ. The CDR3 has 16 residues. V was pared by 0 bases and J by 5 bases, with 6 bases of the junction left unmatched. The CDR3 DNA reads TGTGCCAGCAGCCAAGATGGAGCGGGGGGGCCCGAGACCCAGTACTTC. This sequence encodes CASSQDGAGGPETQYF.

This rearrangement joins TRBV7-3 to TRBJ2-2; TRBD1 agrees at 7 bases. This CDR3 has 13 residues. Germline V gives CDR1 SGHTA, CDR2 FQGTGA. The ends lost 7 bases at V and 2 bases at J; junction bases unmatched: 1. The DNA of the CDR3 is TGTGCCAGCAACAGGGGAAACACCGGGGAGCTGTTTTTT. Amino acids: CASNRGNTGELFF.

The chain joins TRBV5-1 to TRBJ2-7; no reliable D call. Germline V CDR1 and CDR2: SGHRS, YFSETQ. This CDR3 comprises 15 residues. The V end lost 4 bases, the J end lost 5 bases, and 19 bases lay between the germline ends. The CDR3, as DNA: TGCGCCAGCAGCGTCGACGGAAGGAAAGGCGACGAGCAGTACTTC. Protein: CASSVDGRKGDEQYF.

This sequence joins TRBV27 and TRBJ2-7; D gene unclear. The CDR3 totals 14 residues. V gave up 3 bases and J gave up 6 bases, with 15 bases separating them. Germline values: CDR1 MNHEY, CDR2 SMNVEV (reference sequence). The DNA of the CDR3 is TGTGCCAGCAGTTTGGGCCTTCATCTGCGCGAGCAGTACTTC. It encodes CASSLGLHLREQYF.

The chain links TRBV4-1 to TRBJ2-4, with no clear D. The CDR3 spans 17 residues. Germline V gene data show CDR1 as MGHRA and CDR2 as YSYEKL. V gave up 2 bases and J gave up 2 bases, with 16 bases separating them. The CDR3 reads CASSQNIGLMTKNIQYF. The CDR3 DNA reads TGCGCCAGCAGCCAAAACATAGGGCTTATGACCAAAAACATTCAGTACTTC.

This clone was detected only a few times. The rearrangement joins TRBV20-1 to TRBJ1-5; 9 positions match TRBD1. Losses at the gene ends were 3 bases for V and 4 bases for J; bases not matched to a gene: 7. Germline V gene sequence: CDR1 DFQATT, CDR2 SNEGSKA (reference sequence). There are 15 residues in the CDR3. This CDR3 is CSASFGGTGNQPQHF. In DNA form, the CDR3 reads TGCAGTGCTAGTTTTGGGGGGACAGGGAATCAGCCCCAGCATTTT.

V and J are TRBV4-2 and TRBJ1-2; D ambiguous. The V gene's germline CDR1 is LGHNA and CDR2 YNFKEQ. The V end lost 2 bases, the J end lost 7 bases, and 20 bases lay between the germline ends. This CDR3 has 16 residues. The DNA for the CDR3 is TGTGCCAGCAGCCAAAGGCCTGAGGCAGGCCGGAGTGGCTACACCTTC. It encodes CASSQRPEAGRSGYTF.

The V gene is TRBV5-1, the J gene TRBJ2-7; D unclear. The ends were cut back, 4 bases at V and 6 bases at J, with 8 bases in the middle. The CDR3 is 11 residues long. Germline V gives CDR1 SGHRS, CDR2 YFSETQ. DNA for the CDR3: TGCGCCAGCAGCGCTAGTGGCGAGCAGTACTTC. It is translated as CASSASGEQYF.